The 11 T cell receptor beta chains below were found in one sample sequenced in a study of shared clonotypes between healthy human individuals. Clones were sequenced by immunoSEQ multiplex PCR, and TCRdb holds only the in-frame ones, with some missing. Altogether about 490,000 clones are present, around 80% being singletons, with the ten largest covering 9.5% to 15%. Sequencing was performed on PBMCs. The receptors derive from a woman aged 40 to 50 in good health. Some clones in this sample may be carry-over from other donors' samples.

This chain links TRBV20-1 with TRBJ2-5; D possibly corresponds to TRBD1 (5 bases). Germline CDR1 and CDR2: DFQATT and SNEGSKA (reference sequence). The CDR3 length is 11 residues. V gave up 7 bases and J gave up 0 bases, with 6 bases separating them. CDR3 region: CSEGYQETQYF. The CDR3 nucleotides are TGCAGTGAGGGGTACCAAGAGACCCAGTACTTC.

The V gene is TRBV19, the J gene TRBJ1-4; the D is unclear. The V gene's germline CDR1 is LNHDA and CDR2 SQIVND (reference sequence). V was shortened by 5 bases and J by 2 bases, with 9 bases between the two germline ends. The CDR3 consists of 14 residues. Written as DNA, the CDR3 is TGTGCCAGTAGTCTGTGGACGACTAATGAAAAACTGTTTTTT. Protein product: CASSLWTTNEKLFF.

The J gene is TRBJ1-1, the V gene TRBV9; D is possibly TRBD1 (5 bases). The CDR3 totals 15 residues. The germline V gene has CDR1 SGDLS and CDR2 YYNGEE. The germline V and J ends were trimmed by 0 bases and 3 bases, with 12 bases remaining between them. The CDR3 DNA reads TGTGCCAGCAGCGTAGGTGGGGGTTGGGACACTGAAGCTTTCTTT. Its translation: CASSVGGGWDTEAFF.

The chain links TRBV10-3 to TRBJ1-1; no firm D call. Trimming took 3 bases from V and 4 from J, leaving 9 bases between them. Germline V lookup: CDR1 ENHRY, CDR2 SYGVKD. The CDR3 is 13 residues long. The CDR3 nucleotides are TGTGCCATCAGTGATGACGACGGCACTGAAGCTTTCTTT. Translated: CAISDDDGTEAFF.

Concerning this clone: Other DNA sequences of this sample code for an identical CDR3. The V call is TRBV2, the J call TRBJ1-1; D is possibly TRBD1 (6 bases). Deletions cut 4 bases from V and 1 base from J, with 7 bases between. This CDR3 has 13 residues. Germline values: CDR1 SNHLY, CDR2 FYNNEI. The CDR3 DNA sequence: TGTGCCAGCAGTGTACAGGGGAACACTGAAGCTTTCTTT. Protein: CASSVQGNTEAFF.

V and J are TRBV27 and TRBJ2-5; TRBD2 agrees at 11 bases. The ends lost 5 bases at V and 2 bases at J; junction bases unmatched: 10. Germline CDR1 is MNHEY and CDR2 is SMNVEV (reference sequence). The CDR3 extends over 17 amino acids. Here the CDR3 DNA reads TGTGCCAGCAGTACCTTCTCTAGCGGGAGGACTCAAGAGACCCAGTACTTC. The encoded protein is CASSTFSSGRTQETQYF.

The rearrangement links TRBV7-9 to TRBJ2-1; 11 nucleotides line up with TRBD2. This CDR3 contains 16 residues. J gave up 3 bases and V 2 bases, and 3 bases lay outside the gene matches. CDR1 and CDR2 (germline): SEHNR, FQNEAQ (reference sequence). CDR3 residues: CASSLRGLADYNEQFF. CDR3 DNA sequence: TGTGCCAGCAGCTTAAGGGGACTAGCGGACTACAATGAGCAGTTCTTC. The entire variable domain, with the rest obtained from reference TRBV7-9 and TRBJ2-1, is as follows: DTGVSQNPRHKITKRGQNVTFRCDPISEHNRLYWYRQTLGQGPEFLTYFQNEAQLEKSRLLSDRFSAERPKGSFSTLEIQRTEQGDSAMYLCASSLRGLADYNEQFFGPGTRLTVL.

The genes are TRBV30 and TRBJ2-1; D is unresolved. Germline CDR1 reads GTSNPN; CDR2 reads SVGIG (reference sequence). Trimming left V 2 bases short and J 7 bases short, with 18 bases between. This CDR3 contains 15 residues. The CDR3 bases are TGTGCCTGGAGTCCCCTCGGACGGTTGAGTAATGAGCAGTTCTTC. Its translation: CAWSPLGRLSNEQFF.

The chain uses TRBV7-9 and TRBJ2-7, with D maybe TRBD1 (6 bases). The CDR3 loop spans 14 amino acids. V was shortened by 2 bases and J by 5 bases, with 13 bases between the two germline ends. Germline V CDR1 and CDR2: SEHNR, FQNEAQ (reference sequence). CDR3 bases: TGTGCCAGCAGCTTAACTGGGACACCCCACGAGCAGTACTTC. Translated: CASSLTGTPHEQYF.

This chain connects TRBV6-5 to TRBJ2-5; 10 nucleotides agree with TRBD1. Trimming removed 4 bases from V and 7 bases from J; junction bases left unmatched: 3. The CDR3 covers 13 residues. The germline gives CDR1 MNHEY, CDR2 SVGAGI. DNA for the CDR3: TGTGCCAGCAGTTCAGGACAGGGGGGGACCCAGTACTTC. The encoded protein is CASSSGQGGTQYF.

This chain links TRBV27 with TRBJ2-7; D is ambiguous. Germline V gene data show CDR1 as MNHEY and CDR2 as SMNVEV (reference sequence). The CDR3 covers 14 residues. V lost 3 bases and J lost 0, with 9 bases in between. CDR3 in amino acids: CASSFDGSSYEQYF. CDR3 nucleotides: TGTGCCAGCAGTTTCGACGGAAGCTCCTACGAGCAGTACTTC.